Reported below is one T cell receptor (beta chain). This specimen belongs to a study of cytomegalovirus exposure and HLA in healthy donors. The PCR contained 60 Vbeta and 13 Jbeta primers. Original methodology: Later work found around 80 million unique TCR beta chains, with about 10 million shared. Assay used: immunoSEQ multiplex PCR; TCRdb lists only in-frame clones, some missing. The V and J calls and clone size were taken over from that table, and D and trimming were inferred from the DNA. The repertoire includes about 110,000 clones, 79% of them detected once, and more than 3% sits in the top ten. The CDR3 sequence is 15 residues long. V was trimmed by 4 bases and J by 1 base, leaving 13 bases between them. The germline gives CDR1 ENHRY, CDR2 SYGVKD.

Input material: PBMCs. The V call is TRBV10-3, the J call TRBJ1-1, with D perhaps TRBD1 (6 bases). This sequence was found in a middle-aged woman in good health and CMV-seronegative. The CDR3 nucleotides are TGTGCCATCAGTGGAGAAGGGGGATCGAACACTGAAGCTTTCTTT. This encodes CAISGEGGSNTEAFF.